This TCR beta chain was profiled in a study of cytomegalovirus exposure and HLA in healthy donors. Study-wide background: Sequencing of roughly 180 million T cells in an earlier analysis found about 120 million unique TCR beta sequences.

Turning to this clone: Antigen: not known.

Study results and limitations: After further analysis at a later stage, 15,000 to 20,000 TCR beta sequences were associated with HLA alleles at 0.05 false discovery rate. A missense DCLRE1C variant was associated with V- and J-gene trimming of TCR beta chains in a later analysis, and an independent cohort replicated the association.

The study ran its PCR with 60 Vbeta and 13 Jbeta primers. TCRdb's copy holds only in-frame clones and misses some; the assay was immunoSEQ multiplex PCR. This sample has about 120,000 clones, with more than 65% found just once. There are 15 residues in the CDR3. Trimming removed 1 base from V and 14 bases from J, with 18 bases in between. Germline V lookup: CDR1 SEHNR, CDR2 FQNEAQ (reference sequence). The receptor was isolated from a man aged 18-30 years in good health and CMV-seropositive. The source material was PBMCs. The rearrangement uses TRBV7-9 and TRBJ1-6; D remains ambiguous. The CDR3, as DNA: TGTGCCAGCAGCTTAGGCGCCGTACAGCTATCGACCCTCCACTTT. This sequence encodes CASSLGAVQLSTLHF.